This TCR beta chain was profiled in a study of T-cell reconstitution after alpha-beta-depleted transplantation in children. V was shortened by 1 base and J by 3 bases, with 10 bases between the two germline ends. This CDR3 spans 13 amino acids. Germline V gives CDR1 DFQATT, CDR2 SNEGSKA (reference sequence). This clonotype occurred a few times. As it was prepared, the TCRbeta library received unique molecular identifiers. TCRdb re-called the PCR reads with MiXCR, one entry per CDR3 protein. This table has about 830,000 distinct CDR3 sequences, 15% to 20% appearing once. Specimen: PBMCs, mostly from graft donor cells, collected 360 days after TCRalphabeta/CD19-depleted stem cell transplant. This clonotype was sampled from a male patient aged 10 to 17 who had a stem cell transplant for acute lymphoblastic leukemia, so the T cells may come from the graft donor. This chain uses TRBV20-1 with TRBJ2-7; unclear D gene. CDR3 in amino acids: CSARAAGRYEQYF. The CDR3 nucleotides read TGCAGTGCTAGAGCGGCAGGTCGCTACGAGCAGTACTTC.